This TCR beta chain was sequenced during a study of T cell responses to AZD1222 COVID-19 vaccine (dated by TCRdb to the early 2020s). As for the study more broadly: TCR sequencing was performed for approximately 240 trial participants, of whom about 200 were given two doses of AZD1222 and roughly 25 were given two doses of MenACWY control vaccine. Enrollment into the trials was organized by age into subgroups of 18-55, 56-69 and 70-plus years, and those subgroups contained roughly 150, 30 and 60 TCR-sequenced participants, respectively. The investigation overall reported the following: Conclusions about previously exposed vaccinees are limited because only five to seven AZD1222 recipients were SARS-CoV-2 seropositive at baseline. Epitopes outside the regions mutated in the B.1.351 and B.1.1.7 variants were reportedly recognized by nearly half of the unique spike-specific TCRs. Spike-specific TCR breadth and depth rose significantly after two AZD1222 doses compared with day 0 and with MenACWY recipients. Most participants were white British and females outnumbered males, and the authors suggested that clonal diversity may have been underestimated. The vaccine-associated CD4 TCRs covered the entire spike protein, and the dominant responses fell in regions 160-218 and 743-854. Because no day 14 peak-response samples were available, the repertoires could be characterized only after the peak T cell response. In the small 56-69-year group, the increase in depth fell short of significance, most likely because of low power.

Comment on this clone: It has no known antigen specificity. No base quality information exists; no much larger clone differs at one position.

The CDR3 regions of human TCRbeta chains were analyzed by immunosequencing. For the original study's pipeline: TCRs in the repertoires were compared against a reference library of SARS-CoV-2-specific TCRs that had been generated with the MIRA antigen-specificity platform. Breadth meant the fraction of unique TCRs that were SARS-CoV-2-associated, whereas depth meant the fraction of total T cells that were SARS-CoV-2-associated. Using the MIRA data, each spike-specific TCR was assigned both to the spike region to which the TCR was reactive and to a CD4 or CD8 class. Log10-transformed breadth and depth values were compared by one-way ANOVA with Sidak's multiple comparisons tests. In TCRdb, the immuneACCESS table is reduced to in-frame sequences with V and J assigned. These tables do not hold every clone; where another copy was compared, an unresolved V gene accounts for under half, and the others remain unexplained. That table supplies the V and J calls and clone size; D and trimming were determined from the DNA. For this sample there are roughly 150,000 clones; 90% to 95% appear just once. Around 1.2% of the sample goes to the ten largest clones.

The time point label on this specimen signifies: about 28 days (+/-7) after the second vaccine dose. AZD1222 recipients given second doses at about 4 weeks or at about 12 weeks were pooled, since spike-specific TCR depth and breadth were not found to differ between the two schedules. Vaccinee samples came from UK trials COV001 and COV002, including a single-blind randomized controlled phase 2/3 trial of AZD1222 (ChAdOx1 nCoV-19) in healthy adults. Trial participant PBMC samples were collected at day 0 and day 28 after the second dose for TCRbeta chain sequencing. The CDR3 contains 15 residues, cysteine and phenylalanine counted. Solely the CDR3 DNA is kept, with 45 bases framed from the first base. According to the germline V gene, CDR1 reads SGHDN and CDR2 reads FVKESK. V is shortened by 0 bases, J by 3 bases, and the region joining them spans 9 bases.

The TCR was taken from an adult who received the AZD1222 COVID-19 vaccine. Recombination linked TRBV14 to TRBJ1-3; no D segment can be confidently identified. Specimen: peripheral blood, collected 28 days after the second AZD1222 dose. The CDR3 sequence is CASSQDLSYGNTIYF. The nucleotides are TGTGCCAGCAGCCAAGATCTCAGCTATGGAAACACCATATATTTT.